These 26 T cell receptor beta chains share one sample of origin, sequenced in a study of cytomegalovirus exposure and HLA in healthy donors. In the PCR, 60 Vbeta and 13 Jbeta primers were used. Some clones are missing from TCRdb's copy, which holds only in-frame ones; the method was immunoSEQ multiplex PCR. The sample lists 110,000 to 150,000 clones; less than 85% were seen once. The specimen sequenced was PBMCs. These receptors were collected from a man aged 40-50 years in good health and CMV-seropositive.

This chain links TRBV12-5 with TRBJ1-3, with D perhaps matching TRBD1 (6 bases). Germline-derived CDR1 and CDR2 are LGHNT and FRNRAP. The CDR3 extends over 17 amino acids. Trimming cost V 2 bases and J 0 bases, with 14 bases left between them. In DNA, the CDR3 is TGTGCTAGTGGTTTGACCCCGGGACATTTCTCTGGAAACACCATATATTTT. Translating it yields CASGLTPGHFSGNTIYF.

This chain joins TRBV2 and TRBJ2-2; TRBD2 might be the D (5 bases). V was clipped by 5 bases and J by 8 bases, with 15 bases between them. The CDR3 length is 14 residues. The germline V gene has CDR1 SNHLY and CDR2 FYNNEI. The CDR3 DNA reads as TGTGCCAGCAGTCTCCCCCGAGGGAAGGGGGAGCTGTTTTTT. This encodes CASSLPRGKGELFF.

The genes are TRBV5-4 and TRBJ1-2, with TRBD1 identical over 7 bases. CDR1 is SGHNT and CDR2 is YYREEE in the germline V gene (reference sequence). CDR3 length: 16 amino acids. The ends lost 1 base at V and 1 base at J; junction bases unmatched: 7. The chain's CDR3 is CASSLFGAGGNYGYTF. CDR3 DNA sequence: TGTGCCAGCAGCTTGTTCGGGGCAGGGGGTAACTATGGCTACACCTTC.

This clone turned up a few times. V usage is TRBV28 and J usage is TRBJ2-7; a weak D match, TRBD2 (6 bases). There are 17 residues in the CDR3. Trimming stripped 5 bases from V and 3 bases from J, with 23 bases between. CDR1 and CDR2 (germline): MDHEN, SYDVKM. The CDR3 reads CASSPPPGDEPYYEQYF. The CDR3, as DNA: TGTGCCAGCAGTCCCCCCCCGGGGGATGAGCCTTACTACGAGCAGTACTTC.

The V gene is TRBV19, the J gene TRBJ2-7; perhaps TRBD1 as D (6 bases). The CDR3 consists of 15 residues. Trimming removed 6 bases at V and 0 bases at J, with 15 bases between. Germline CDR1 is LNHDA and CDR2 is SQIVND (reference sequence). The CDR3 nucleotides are TGTGCCAGTAGCCCACTCGACAGGAACTCCTACGAGCAGTACTTC. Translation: CASSPLDRNSYEQYF.

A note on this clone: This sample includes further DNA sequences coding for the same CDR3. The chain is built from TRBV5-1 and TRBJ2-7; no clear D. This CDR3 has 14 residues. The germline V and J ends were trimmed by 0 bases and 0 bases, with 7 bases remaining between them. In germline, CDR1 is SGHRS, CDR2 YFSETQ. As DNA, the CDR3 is TGCGCCAGCAGCTTGGCCGGGTCCTCCTACGAGCAGTACTTC. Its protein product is CASSLAGSSYEQYF.

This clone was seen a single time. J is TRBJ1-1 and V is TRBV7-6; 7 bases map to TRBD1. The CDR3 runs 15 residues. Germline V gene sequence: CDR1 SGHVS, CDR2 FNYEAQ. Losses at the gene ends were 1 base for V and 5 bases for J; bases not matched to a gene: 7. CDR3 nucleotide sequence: TGTGCCAGCAGCTTAGTTGAGGGGGCGAGGACTGAAGCTTTCTTT. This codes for CASSLVEGARTEAFF. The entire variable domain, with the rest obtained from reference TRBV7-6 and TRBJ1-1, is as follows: GAGVSQSPRYKVTKRGQDVALRCDPISGHVSLYWYRQALGQGPEFLTYFNYEAQQDKSGLPNDRFSAERPEGSISTLTIQRTEQRDSAMYRCASSLVEGARTEAFFGQGTRLTVV.

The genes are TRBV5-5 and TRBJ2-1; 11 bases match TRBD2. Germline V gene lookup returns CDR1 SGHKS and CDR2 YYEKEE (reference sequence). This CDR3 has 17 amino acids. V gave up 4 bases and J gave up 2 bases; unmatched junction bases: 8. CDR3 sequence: CASSPLGLAAPYNEQFF. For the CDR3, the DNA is TGTGCCAGCAGCCCCTTGGGACTAGCGGCCCCCTACAATGAGCAGTTCTTC.

CDR3 nucleotide sequence: TGTGCCAGCAGCCTGAAGTACTCAGAGACCCAGTACTTC. Protein product: CASSLKYSETQYF. This rearrangement joins TRBV11-2 to TRBJ2-5; no reliable D call. The CDR3 sequence is 13 residues long. V shed 5 bases and J shed 4 bases, with 11 bases lying between them. Germline lookup yields CDR1 SGHAT and CDR2 FQNNGV.

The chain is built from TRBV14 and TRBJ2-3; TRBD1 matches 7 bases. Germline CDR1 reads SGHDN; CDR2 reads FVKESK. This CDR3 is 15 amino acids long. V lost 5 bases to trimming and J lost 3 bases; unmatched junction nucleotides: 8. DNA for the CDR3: TGTGCCAGCAGCTTTAAAGGGGGCGGAACAGATACGCAGTATTTT. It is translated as CASSFKGGGTDTQYF.

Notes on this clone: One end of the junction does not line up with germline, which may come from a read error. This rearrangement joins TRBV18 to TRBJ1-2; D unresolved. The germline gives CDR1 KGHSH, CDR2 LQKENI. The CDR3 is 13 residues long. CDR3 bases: TGTGCCAGCTCCTCATCGGAACGGGGTCATTACTCCTTC. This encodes CASSSSERGHYSF.

The CDR3 coding sequence is TGTGCCTGGACAACAGGGGGCACAGATACGCAGTATTTT. Protein product: CAWTTGGTDTQYF. The chain uses TRBV30 and TRBJ2-3; 7 bases are shared with TRBD1. The germline CDR1 and CDR2 sequences are GTSNPN and SVGIG (reference sequence). With 4 bases clipped from V and 1 base from J, the junction kept 2 bases outside the gene matches. The CDR3 has 13 residues.

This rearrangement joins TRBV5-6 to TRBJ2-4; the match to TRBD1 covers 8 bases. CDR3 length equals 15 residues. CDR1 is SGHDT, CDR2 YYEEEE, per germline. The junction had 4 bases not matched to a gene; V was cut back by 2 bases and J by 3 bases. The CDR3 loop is CASSFRGLSKNIQYF. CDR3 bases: TGTGCCAGCAGCTTCAGGGGGCTCAGCAAAAACATTCAGTACTTC.

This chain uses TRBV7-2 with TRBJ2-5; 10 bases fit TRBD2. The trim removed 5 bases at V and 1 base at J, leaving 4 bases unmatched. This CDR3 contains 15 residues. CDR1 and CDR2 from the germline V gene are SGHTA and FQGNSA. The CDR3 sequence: CASSPGTSVQETQYF. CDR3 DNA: TGTGCCAGCAGCCCCGGGACTAGCGTCCAAGAGACCCAGTACTTC. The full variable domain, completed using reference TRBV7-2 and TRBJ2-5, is GAGVSQSPSNKVTEKGKDVELRCDPISGHTALYWYRQSLGQGLEFLIYFQGNSAPDKSGLPSDRFSAERTGGSVSTLTIQRTQQEDSAVYLCASSPGTSVQETQYFGPGTRLLVL.

The CDR3 loop reads CASSPGPNQPQHF. CDR3 nucleotides: TGTGCCAGCTCACCAGGGCCCAATCAGCCCCAGCATTTT. This chain joins TRBV18 and TRBJ1-5; D remains ambiguous. The germline V gene encodes CDR1 KGHSH and CDR2 LQKENI. The CDR3 covers 13 residues. Trimming took off 2 bases at V and 3 bases at J, with 5 bases between the two ends.

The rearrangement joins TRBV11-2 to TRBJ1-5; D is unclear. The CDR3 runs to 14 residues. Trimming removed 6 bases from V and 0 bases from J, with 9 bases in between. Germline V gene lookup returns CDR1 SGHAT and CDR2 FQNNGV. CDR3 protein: CASRGQDSNQPQHF. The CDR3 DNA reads TGTGCCAGCAGGGGTCAGGATAGCAATCAGCCCCAGCATTTT.

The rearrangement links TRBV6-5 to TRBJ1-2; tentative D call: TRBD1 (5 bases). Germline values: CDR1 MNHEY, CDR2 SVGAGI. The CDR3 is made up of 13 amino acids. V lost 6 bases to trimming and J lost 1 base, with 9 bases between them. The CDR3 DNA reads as TGTGCCAGCAGCATAGACAGTAACTATGGCTACACCTTC. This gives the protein CASSIDSNYGYTF.

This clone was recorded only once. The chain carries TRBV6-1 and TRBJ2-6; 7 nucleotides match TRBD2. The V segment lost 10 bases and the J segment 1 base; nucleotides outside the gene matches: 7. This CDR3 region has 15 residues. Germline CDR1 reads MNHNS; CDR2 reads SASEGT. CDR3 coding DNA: TGTGCCATCAGATCGGGGGGTTCTGGGGCCAACGTCCTGACTTTC. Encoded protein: CAIRSGGSGANVLTF.

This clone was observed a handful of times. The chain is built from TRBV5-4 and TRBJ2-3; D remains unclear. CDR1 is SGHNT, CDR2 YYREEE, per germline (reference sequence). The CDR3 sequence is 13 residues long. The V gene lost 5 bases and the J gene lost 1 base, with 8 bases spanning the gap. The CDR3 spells CASRRERTDTQYF. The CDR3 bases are TGTGCCAGCAGAAGAGAGCGCACAGATACGCAGTATTTT.

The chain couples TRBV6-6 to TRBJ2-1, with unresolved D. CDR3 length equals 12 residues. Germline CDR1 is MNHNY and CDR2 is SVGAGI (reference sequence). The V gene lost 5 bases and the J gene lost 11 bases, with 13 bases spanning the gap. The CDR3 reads CASSGTSDQQFF. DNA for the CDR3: TGTGCCAGCAGTGGCACCAGTGATCAGCAGTTCTTC.

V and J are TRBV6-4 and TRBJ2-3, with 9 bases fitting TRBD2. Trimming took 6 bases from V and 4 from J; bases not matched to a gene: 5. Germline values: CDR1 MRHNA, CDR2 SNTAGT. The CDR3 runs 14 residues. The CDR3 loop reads CASRLAGASDTQYF. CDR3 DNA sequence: TGTGCCAGCAGATTAGCGGGGGCCTCAGATACGCAGTATTTT.

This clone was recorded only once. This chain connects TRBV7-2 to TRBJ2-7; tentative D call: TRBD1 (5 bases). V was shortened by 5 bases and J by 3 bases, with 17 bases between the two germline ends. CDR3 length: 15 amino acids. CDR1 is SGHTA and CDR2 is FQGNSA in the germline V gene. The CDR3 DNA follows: TGTGCCAGCAGCCCCAGCCGGACAAGGAACTACGAGCAGTACTTC. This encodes CASSPSRTRNYEQYF.

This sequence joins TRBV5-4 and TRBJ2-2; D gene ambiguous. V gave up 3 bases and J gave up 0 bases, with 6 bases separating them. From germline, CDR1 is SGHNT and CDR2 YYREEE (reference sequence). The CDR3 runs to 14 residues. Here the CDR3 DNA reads TGTGCCAGCAGCTCCGTTTCGAACACCGGGGAGCTGTTTTTT. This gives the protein CASSSVSNTGELFF.

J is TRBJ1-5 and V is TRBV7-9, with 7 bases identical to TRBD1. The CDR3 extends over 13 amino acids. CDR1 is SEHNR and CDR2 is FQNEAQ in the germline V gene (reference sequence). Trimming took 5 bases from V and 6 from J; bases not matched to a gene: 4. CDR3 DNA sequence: TGTGCCAGCAGCACCCAGGGGGGTCAGCCCCAGCATTTT. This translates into CASSTQGGQPQHF.

The DNA for the CDR3 is TGTGCCAGCAGCTTATGGAGTCGGGTAGCGGGACACACCGGGGAGCTGTTTTTT. Encoded protein: CASSLWSRVAGHTGELFF. V and J are TRBV7-2 and TRBJ2-2, with TRBD2 matching 8 bases. Germline loops: CDR1 SGHTA, CDR2 FQGNSA. The CDR3 covers 18 residues. V gave up 2 bases and J gave up 3 bases; unmatched junction bases: 11.

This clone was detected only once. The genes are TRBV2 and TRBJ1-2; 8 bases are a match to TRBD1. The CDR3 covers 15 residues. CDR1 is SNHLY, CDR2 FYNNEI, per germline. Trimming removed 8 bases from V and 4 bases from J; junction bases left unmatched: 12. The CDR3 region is CASPLYGQGSYGYTF. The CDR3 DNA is TGTGCCAGCCCCCTCTACGGACAGGGCTCCTATGGCTACACCTTC.